Listed below are T cell receptor beta chains from one sample, sequenced in a study of blood T cell repertoires in COVID-19. Profiling relied on immunoSEQ multiplex PCR, and the TCRdb table lists in-frame clones only, not all of them. Among roughly 120,000 clones listed, roughly four fifths were seen once. Material for sequencing was peripheral blood. The origin of the receptors is a man at least 80 years old with COVID-19, enrolled during active disease. Each CDR3 is given with its conserved first and last residue. The D gene is left open where the match is weak. Clone size is not always given. Where it is, it says once, few, many or a class for expanded clones.

V	size	D	J	CDR3	DNA
TRBV6-5	NA	NA	TRBJ2-7	CASSQAGNYEQYF	TGTGCCAGCAGTCAGGCAGGGAACTACGAGCAGTACTTC
TRBV7-4	NA	NA	TRBJ1-5	CASSRNPGYQPQHF	TGTGCCAGCAGCCGGAACCCAGGGTACCAGCCCCAGCATTTT
TRBV19	NA	NA	TRBJ1-2	CASRVGGARGYTF	TGTGCCAGTAGGGTCGGAGGGGCTCGGGGCTACACCTTC
TRBV29-1	once	TRBD2	TRBJ2-7	CSVDREASGRTYEQYF	TGCAGCGTTGACAGGGAGGCTAGCGGGAGGACCTACGAGCAGTACTTC
TRBV20-1	NA	NA	TRBJ2-7	CSASSMREQYF	TGCAGTGCTAGTAGCATGCGTGAGCAGTACTTC
TRBV2	NA	NA	TRBJ2-1	CATATGEVRNEQFF	TGTGCCACTGCGACGGGAGAAGTCCGCAATGAGCAGTTCTTC
TRBV2	NA	NA	TRBJ2-7	CASRDPTAYEQYF	TGTGCCAGCAGAGATCCGACTGCATACGAGCAGTACTTC
TRBV6-2/TRBV6-3	NA	NA	TRBJ1-2	CASSYGGGGYTF	TGTGCCAGCAGTTACGGAGGTGGTGGCTACACCTTC
TRBV24-1	NA	NA	TRBJ2-7	CATSDPGQSYEQYF	TGTGCCACCAGTGACCCTGGACAGTCCTACGAGCAGTACTTC
TRBV5-1	NA	TRBD1	TRBJ1-1	CASSFTTGPDTEAFF	TGCGCCAGCAGCTTTACGACAGGGCCGGACACTGAAGCTTTCTTT
TRBV19	NA	NA	TRBJ2-3	CASSLTPADTQYF	TGTGCCAGTAGTCTTACTCCTGCAGATACGCAGTATTTT
TRBV5-1	once	TRBD2	TRBJ2-1	CASSSGLAEYNEQFF	TGCGCCAGCAGCTCCGGACTAGCGGAATACAATGAGCAGTTCTTC
TRBV5-1	NA	TRBD1	TRBJ1-1	CASSIGQDTEAFF	TGCGCCAGCAGCATCGGACAGGACACTGAAGCTTTCTTT
TRBV5-6	NA	TRBD1	TRBJ2-2	CASSSTGGAGELFF	TGTGCCAGCAGCTCGACAGGGGGGGCCGGGGAGCTGTTTTTT
TRBV7-6	NA	NA	TRBJ2-1	CASSPQTGDNEQFF	TGTGCCAGCAGCCCCCAGACAGGAGACAATGAGCAGTTCTTC
TRBV2	NA	NA	TRBJ2-7	CASSEGGRVYEQYF	TGTGCCAGCAGTGAAGGAGGCCGGGTCTACGAGCAGTACTTC
TRBV11-2	NA	NA	TRBJ2-4	CASSRWSGFTKNIQYF	TGTGCCAGCAGCCGGTGGTCAGGGTTTACCAAAAACATTCAGTACTTC
TRBV10-3	NA	NA	TRBJ1-6	CAINEGSSYNSPLHF	TGTGCCATCAATGAGGGGAGTTCCTATAATTCACCCCTCCACTTT
TRBV15	NA	NA	TRBJ2-5	CATSRQGETQYF	TGTGCCACCAGCAGGCAGGGAGAGACCCAGTACTTC
TRBV6-6	NA	TRBD2	TRBJ2-3	CASSQTSGRLDTQYF	TGTGCCAGCAGCCAGACTAGCGGGAGGCTTGATACGCAGTATTTT
TRBV30	NA	NA	TRBJ2-7	CAWRPFGTYEQYF	TGTGCCTGGAGACCCTTCGGGACCTACGAGCAGTACTTC
TRBV5-1	NA	TRBD2	TRBJ2-1	CASSGLARTNEQFF	TGCGCCAGCAGCGGACTAGCGAGAACCAATGAGCAGTTCTTC
TRBV5-1	NA	NA	TRBJ1-1	CASSLYRAGTEAFF	TGCGCCAGCAGCTTATACAGGGCAGGGACTGAAGCTTTCTTT
TRBV29-1	NA	NA	TRBJ2-1	CSVEDQAGKQSSYNEQFF	TGCAGCGTTGAAGATCAGGCAGGGAAGCAGAGCTCCTACAATGAGCAGTTCTTC
TRBV3-1/TRBV3-2	NA	TRBD1	TRBJ2-1	CASSHSGGSEQFF	TGTGCCAGCAGCCACTCAGGGGGTAGTGAGCAGTTCTTC
TRBV29-1	NA	TRBD1	TRBJ1-5	CSVGTGFGQPQHF	TGCAGCGTTGGGACAGGGTTTGGTCAGCCCCAGCATTTT
TRBV10-2	NA	NA	TRBJ2-7	CATGASGPYEQYF	TGCGCCACGGGGGCTAGCGGACCCTACGAGCAGTACTTC
TRBV30	NA	NA	TRBJ1-5	CAWSEGWGQPQHF	TGTGCCTGGAGCGAGGGATGGGGTCAGCCCCAGCATTTT
TRBV9	NA	TRBD1	TRBJ1-4	CASTLSGGPNEKLFF	TGTGCCAGCACACTATCAGGGGGCCCTAATGAAAAACTGTTTTTT
TRBV2	NA	TRBD2	TRBJ2-7	CASTGTSGGWDEQYF	TGTGCCAGCACTGGGACTAGCGGGGGGTGGGACGAGCAGTACTTC
TRBV2	NA	NA	TRBJ1-2	CASSEAIGQINYGYTF	TGTGCCAGCAGTGAAGCGATAGGACAGATAAACTATGGCTACACCTTC
TRBV6-1	few	NA	TRBJ1-5	CASSEGYSNQPQHF	TGTGCCAGCAGTGAAGGTTATAGCAATCAGCCCCAGCATTTT
TRBV5-1	NA	NA	TRBJ1-1	CASSWAGSDTEAFF	TGCGCCAGCAGCTGGGCAGGATCGGACACTGAAGCTTTCTTT
TRBV15	NA	TRBD1	TRBJ2-5	CATSYRRGPETQYF	TGTGCCACCAGCTATCGTAGGGGGCCAGAGACCCAGTACTTC
TRBV9	NA	TRBD2	TRBJ2-5	CASSLGASGGETQYF	TGTGCCAGCAGCCTAGGGGCTAGCGGAGGAGAGACCCAGTACTTC
TRBV19	NA	NA	TRBJ1-6	CASSRDWPQGSPLHF	TGTGCCAGTAGTAGGGACTGGCCGCAGGGTTCACCCCTCCACTTT
TRBV3-1/TRBV3-2	NA	TRBD1	TRBJ2-1	CASSQDLGQVVYNEQFF	TGTGCCAGCAGCCAAGATTTGGGACAGGTAGTGTACAATGAGCAGTTCTTC
TRBV7-9	few	TRBD1	TRBJ1-4	CASSAQGGWEEKLFF	TGTGCCAGCAGCGCCCAAGGGGGCTGGGAAGAAAAACTGTTTTTT
TRBV7-9	NA	NA	TRBJ2-2	CASSLDSGSGELFF	TGTGCCAGCAGCTTAGATTCGGGGTCCGGGGAGCTGTTTTTT
TRBV11-3	NA	NA	TRBJ2-7	CASSLDRVSEQYF	TGTGCCAGCAGCTTAGATCGGGTTAGCGAGCAGTACTTC
TRBV7-9	few	NA	TRBJ1-6	CASRAQQGGNSPLHF	TGTGCCAGCAGGGCCCAGCAGGGCGGTAATTCACCCCTCCACTTT
TRBV5-1	NA	NA	TRBJ2-5	CASSFEGRGETQYF	TGCGCCAGCAGCTTCGAGGGCCGGGGTGAGACCCAGTACTTC
TRBV14	NA	NA	TRBJ2-2	CASSLLATGELFF	TGTGCCAGCAGTTTACTAGCCACCGGGGAGCTGTTTTTT
TRBV19	NA	NA	TRBJ2-3	CASSIGGRTDTQYF	TGTGCCAGTAGTATTGGGGGGAGGACAGATACGCAGTATTTT
TRBV28	NA	TRBD1	TRBJ1-1	CASRASGQGNTEAFF	TGTGCCAGCAGGGCCTCGGGACAGGGGAACACTGAAGCTTTCTTT
TRBV19	many	NA	TRBJ2-1	CASSISDSSYNEQFF	TGTGCCAGTAGTATCAGCGACAGCTCCTACAATGAGCAGTTCTTC